The 13 T cell receptor beta chains below all came from one sample that was sequenced in a study of blood T cell repertoires in COVID-19. Some clones are missing from TCRdb's copy, which holds only in-frame ones; the method was immunoSEQ multiplex PCR. This sample has roughly 520,000 clones, with more than 75% found just once. The sequenced sample consisted of PBMCs or T cells enriched from blood (not recorded which). These receptors were taken from a woman in her thirties or forties who had recovered from COVID-19.

The CDR3 nucleotides read TGTGCCATCAGTGATACCGTCCAGTCCTATGGCTACACCTTC. It is translated as CAISDTVQSYGYTF. V gene TRBV10-3 combines with J gene TRBJ1-2, with D unclear. This CDR3 has 14 amino acids. Trimming shortened V by 3 bases and J by 4 bases, and 12 bases separated the two germline ends. The germline gives CDR1 ENHRY, CDR2 SYGVKD.

The chain couples TRBV7-2 to TRBJ1-1; D uncertain. Trimming left V 5 bases short and J 4 bases short, with 11 bases between. This CDR3 contains 13 residues. The germline V gene has CDR1 SGHTA and CDR2 FQGNSA. The CDR3, as DNA: TGTGCCAGCAGCCGCGACTTTGGCACTGAAGCTTTCTTT. Translation gives CASSRDFGTEAFF.

V gene TRBV18 combines with J gene TRBJ2-1; 14 positions agree with TRBD2. This CDR3 comprises 14 residues. The junction had 8 bases not matched to a gene; V was cut back by 6 bases and J by 13 bases. CDR1 is KGHSH and CDR2 is LQKENI in the germline V gene. CDR3 nucleotides: TGTGCCAGCTCTCTTCCCGGACTAGCGGGAGGCCAGTTCTTC. It specifies CASSLPGLAGGQFF.

This sequence joins TRBV15 and TRBJ1-6; maybe TRBD1 (5 bases). In germline, CDR1 is LNHNV, CDR2 YYDKDF (reference sequence). CDR3 length: 16 amino acids. The V end was cut by 1 base, the J end by 11 bases, with 18 bases between. The CDR3 is CATSRGTNSPQTPLHF. DNA for the CDR3: TGTGCCACCAGCAGAGGGACAAACTCTCCTCAAACACCCCTCCACTTT.

In nucleotides, the CDR3 is TGTGCCAGCAGTTACGTGGCTTCGAACTATGGCTACACCTTC. It encodes CASSYVASNYGYTF. This chain connects TRBV6-5 to TRBJ1-2; D is uncertain. V was pared by 2 bases and J by 2 bases, with 9 bases between. Looked up from germline, CDR1 is MNHEY and CDR2 is SVGAGI. This CDR3 contains 14 residues.

The rearrangement links TRBV5-1 to TRBJ2-7; 10 bases agree with TRBD1. Looked up from germline, CDR1 is SGHRS and CDR2 is YFSETQ. The junction had 7 bases not matched to a gene; V was cut back by 7 bases and J by 3 bases. This CDR3 has 14 residues. CDR3: CASGPGQGIYEQYF. Written as DNA, the CDR3 is TGCGCCAGCGGGCCGGGACAGGGGATCTACGAGCAGTACTTC.

The V gene is TRBV2, the J gene TRBJ2-7, with 8 nucleotides matching TRBD1. V dropped 3 bases and J dropped 3; count of bases not matched to a gene: 4. This CDR3 is 14 amino acids long. CDR1 is SNHLY, CDR2 FYNNEI, per germline. Here the CDR3 reads CASSDRTGGYEQYF. The CDR3, as DNA: TGTGCCAGCAGTGATCGAACAGGGGGCTACGAGCAGTACTTC.

The J gene is TRBJ1-5, the V gene TRBV6-2 or TRBV6-3; D unresolved. Germline V gene sequence: CDR1 MNHEY, CDR2 SVGEGT. This CDR3 has 17 residues. V dropped 0 bases and J dropped 4 bases, with 16 bases sitting between them. The CDR3 here is CASSYSIRGQQNQPQHF. As DNA, the CDR3 is TGTGCCAGCAGTTACTCGATAAGAGGGCAGCAAAATCAGCCCCAGCATTTT.

The gene calls are TRBV10-3 and TRBJ1-3; D call uncertain. V lost 6 bases and J lost 0, with 18 bases in between. The CDR3 length is 17 residues. Germline lookup yields CDR1 ENHRY and CDR2 SYGVKD. The CDR3, as DNA: TGTGCCATCAGCCTTTCCTCTACTCCTTTCTCTGGAAACACCATATATTTT. Protein: CAISLSSTPFSGNTIYF.

This clone was counted once. V gene TRBV4-2 combines with J gene TRBJ1-3; a possible D gene is TRBD1 (5 bases). Trimming took off 0 bases at V and 0 bases at J, with 9 bases between the two ends. This CDR3 comprises 16 residues. The V gene's germline CDR1 is LGHNA and CDR2 YNFKEQ. CDR3 region: CASSQEDTLSGNTIYF. CDR3 in DNA: TGTGCCAGCAGCCAAGAGGACACTCTCTCTGGAAACACCATATATTTT.

This chain connects TRBV10-3 to TRBJ1-2; D remains ambiguous. Germline CDR1 ENHRY, CDR2 SYGVKD. Trimming stripped 2 bases from V and 6 bases from J, with 7 bases between. CDR3 length: 12 residues. CDR3 coding DNA: TGTGCCATCAGTGAGGTGACTGATGGCTACACCTTC. Translated: CAISEVTDGYTF.

The rearrangement uses TRBV7-9 and TRBJ1-1, with D maybe TRBD1 (6 bases). The germline gives CDR1 SEHNR, CDR2 FQNEAQ (reference sequence). Deletions cut 2 bases from V and 7 bases from J, with 14 bases between. The CDR3 runs to 14 residues. The CDR3 DNA sequence: TGTGCCAGCAGCTTAACAGGGTCCCAAAATGAAGCTTTCTTT. Amino acids: CASSLTGSQNEAFF.

V usage is TRBV6-5 and J usage is TRBJ2-7; D unclear. V shed 2 bases and J shed 7 bases, with 12 bases lying between them. The V gene's germline CDR1 is MNHEY and CDR2 SVGAGI. The CDR3 totals 13 residues. The CDR3 coding sequence is TGTGCCAGCAGTTACCCTTCCCAACATGAGCAGTACTTC. It translates to CASSYPSQHEQYF.